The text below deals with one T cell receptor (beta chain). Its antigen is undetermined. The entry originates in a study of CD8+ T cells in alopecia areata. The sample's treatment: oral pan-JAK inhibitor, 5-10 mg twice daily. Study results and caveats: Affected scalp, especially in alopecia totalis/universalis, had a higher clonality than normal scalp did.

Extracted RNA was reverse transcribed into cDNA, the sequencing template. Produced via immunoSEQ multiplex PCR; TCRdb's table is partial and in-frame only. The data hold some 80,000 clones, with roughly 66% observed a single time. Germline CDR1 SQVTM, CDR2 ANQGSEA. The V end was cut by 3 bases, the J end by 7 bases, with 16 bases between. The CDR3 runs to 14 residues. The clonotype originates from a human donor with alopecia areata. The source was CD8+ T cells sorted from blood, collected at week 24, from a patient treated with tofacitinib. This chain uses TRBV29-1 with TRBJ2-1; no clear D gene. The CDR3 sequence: CSVDLSFLMNEQFF. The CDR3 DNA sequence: TGCAGCGTTGATTTGAGTTTTCTAATGAATGAGCAGTTCTTC.